This TCR beta chain was profiled in a study of PD-1 blockade in classical Hodgkin lymphoma. CDR3 length: 13 amino acids. V lost 2 bases to trimming and J lost 3 bases, with 7 bases between them. Germline-derived CDR1 and CDR2 are SEHNR and FQNEAQ (reference sequence). Details on this clone: Its matching antigen is unknown.

TCRdb's copy holds only in-frame clones and misses some; the assay was immunoSEQ multiplex PCR. Of approximately 20,000 clones in the sample, approximately 89% were seen once. Study results and caveats: Newly diagnosed patients were reported to start with lower TCR diversity than healthy donors. The origin of the repertoire differences remains undefined, with disease activity or prior therapy as possible causes.

Documented time point: newly diagnosed, previously untreated cHL patient sample. Negative magnetic selection isolated CD4+ T cells from thawed PBMCs. Newly diagnosed classical Hodgkin lymphoma PBMCs, still untreated, provided the comparison samples. The receptor was isolated from a human donor with classical Hodgkin lymphoma. J is TRBJ1-1 and V is TRBV7-9; D ambiguous. Input material: CD4+ T cells from blood. DNA for the CDR3: TGTGCCAGCAGCTTAAGCACATACACTGAAGCTTTCTTT. Residues: CASSLSTYTEAFF. The full variable domain, rest sourced from reference TRBV7-9 and TRBJ1-1, is DTGVSQNPRHKITKRGQNVTFRCDPISEHNRLYWYRQTLGQGPEFLTYFQNEAQLEKSRLLSDRFSAERPKGSFSTLEIQRTEQGDSAMYLCASSLSTYTEAFFGQGTRLTVV.